These T cell receptor beta chains were read from a single sample in a study of cytomegalovirus exposure and HLA in healthy donors. Here immunoSEQ multiplex PCR was the method, and the copy in TCRdb shows in-frame clones only, minus some. Of fewer than 200,000 clones listed, around 81% are singletons. The specimen sequenced was PBMCs. The receptors originated from a woman aged 18-29 years in good health and CMV-seropositive. CDR3s include the opening cysteine and the closing phenylalanine or tryptophan. The D gene is left open where the match is weak. The size of a clone is reported for some rows only, either as once, few or many, or as a class for expanded clones.

NA,NA,TRBV29-1,TRBJ2-2,TGCAGCGTCCTTAACCCGGTAGCGGACACCGGGGAGCTGTTTTTT,CSVLNPVADTGELFF
few,TRBD1,TRBV2,TRBJ1-6,TGTGCCAGCAGGAGGCCTGGGGGACAGGCCAATCAGCCCCTCCACTTT,CASRRPGGQANQPLHF
NA,NA,TRBV29-1,TRBJ2-5,TGCAGCGCCGAGAGCCAGGGGGAGACCCAGTACTTC,CSAESQGETQYF
once,TRBD1,TRBV4-3,TRBJ1-2,TGCGCCAGCAGCCAGACCCCCGGGACAGGGTATGGCTACACCTTC,CASSQTPGTGYGYTF
NA,TRBD1,TRBV15,TRBJ2-5,TGTGCCACCAGAAGAGGCAAGGGGGCTTATCAAGAGACCCAGTACTTC,CATRRGKGAYQETQYF
NA,NA,TRBV6-5,TRBJ1-2,TGTGCCAGTTGGGACATAGTCAATGGCTACACCTTC,CASWDIVNGYTF
NA,NA,TRBV5-6,TRBJ2-7,TGTGCCAGCAGCAGGGGACACAACCCCTACGAGCAGTACTTC,CASSRGHNPYEQYF
NA,NA,TRBV28,TRBJ1-2,TGTGCCAGCAGGTCCGGGGGCTATGGCTACACCTTC,CASRSGGYGYTF
NA,TRBD1,TRBV6-4,TRBJ2-3,TGTGCCAGCAGTGGGACAGGGGGCCCAGATACGCAGTATTTT,CASSGTGGPDTQYF
few,TRBD1,TRBV2,TRBJ1-6,TGTGCCAGCAGTGGGGACAGCCAACCGGGACCCCTCCACTTT,CASSGDSQPGPLHF
NA,NA,TRBV28,TRBJ2-1,TGTGCCAGCATGGAGCGCACCTACAATGAGCAGTTCTTC,CASMERTYNEQFF
NA,TRBD2,TRBV5-1,TRBJ2-3,TGCGCCAGCAGGCCCGGACTAGCGGGGGAGTCAGATACGCAGTATTTT,CASRPGLAGESDTQYF
NA,TRBD1,TRBV5-6,TRBJ1-1,TGTGCCAGCAGCCGGGGGACAGAGAACACTGAAGCTTTCTTT,CASSRGTENTEAFF
NA,TRBD2,TRBV7-9,TRBJ2-7,TGTTCCAGCAGCTTGAGCGGGGGGGTCGGGCAGTACTTC,CSSSLSGGVGQYF
NA,NA,TRBV19,TRBJ2-3,TGTGCCAGTAGTATAGATCCCGGCGGCCTTCGATGGTATTTT,CASSIDPGGLRWYF
NA,TRBD1,TRBV10-3,TRBJ2-7,TGTGCCATCAGCGAGTCCGGGACAGGGGGGATCGGCCACTACGAGCAGTACTTC,CAISESGTGGIGHYEQYF
NA,NA,TRBV5-1,TRBJ2-1,TGCGCCAGCAGCCCCGGGGACTTCCCAAATGAGCAGTTCTTC,CASSPGDFPNEQFF
NA,TRBD1,TRBV5-1,TRBJ2-2,TGCGCCAGCACTTCCGGGACAGGGGCTAACACCGGGGAGCTGTTTTTT,CASTSGTGANTGELFF
NA,NA,TRBV6-5,TRBJ2-3,TGTGCCAGCAGTTCCCCATGGGGGGGCGAGACAGATACGCAGTATTTT,CASSSPWGGETDTQYF
NA,TRBD2,TRBV19,TRBJ2-1,TGTGCCAGTAGTATCCCAGCGGGGGGAAACAATGAGCAGTTCTTC,CASSIPAGGNNEQFF
NA,NA,TRBV19,TRBJ2-3,TGTGCCAGTAGCATGCTGGGGGCCACAGATACGCAGTATTTT,CASSMLGATDTQYF
NA,NA,TRBV6-5,TRBJ1-6,TGTGCCAGCAGTTACTTCAGGGGCCCCCTCCACTTT,CASSYFRGPLHF